These T cell receptor beta chains were read from a single sample in a study of human T cells and chemical hapten exposure. Using its own MiXCR run on the RACE reads, TCRdb lists one record per CDR3 protein. The data show roughly 380,000 distinct CDR3 sequences, with roughly 4.8% seen just once and under 2.5% held by the top ten. Source: whole blood, taken in connection with sensitization to the hapten diphenylcyclopropenone (DPC). The receptors come from a woman aged 50 to 60 with alopecia areata. Some clones in this sample may be carry-over from other donors' samples. Both conserved end residues are part of each CDR3. A D gene is named only where the DNA matches it firmly. Expanded clones are given a class, and other clones once, few, many or no size at all.

clone_size: -
v_call: TRBV20-1
d_call: -
j_call: TRBJ2-2
cdr3_aa: CSARIVANTGELFF
cdr3_nt: TGCAGTGCTAGGATCGTGGCGAACACCGGGGAGCTGTTTTTT

clone_size: many
v_call: TRBV9
d_call: -
j_call: TRBJ2-3
cdr3_aa: CASSGGRGADTQYF
cdr3_nt: TGTGCCAGCAGCGGGGGCAGGGGCGCAGATACGCAGTATTTT

clone_size: many
v_call: TRBV3-1
d_call: -
j_call: TRBJ2-3
cdr3_aa: CASSQDAGGPPFTDTQYF
cdr3_nt: TGTGCCAGCAGCCAAGATGCCGGAGGTCCCCCATTCACAGATACGCAGTATTTT

clone_size: many
v_call: TRBV27
d_call: -
j_call: TRBJ2-1
cdr3_aa: CASTLGIPDSYNEQFF
cdr3_nt: TGTGCCAGCACCCTGGGGATCCCAGACTCCTACAATGAGCAGTTCTTC

clone_size: many
v_call: TRBV5-5
d_call: TRBD2
j_call: TRBJ2-2
cdr3_aa: CASSWREGTGELFF
cdr3_nt: TGTGCCAGCAGCTGGAGGGAGGGCACCGGGGAGCTGTTTTTT

clone_size: -
v_call: TRBV7-2
d_call: -
j_call: TRBJ2-5
cdr3_aa: CASSSSGSELETQYF
cdr3_nt: TGTGCCAGCAGCTCTTCGGGGTCAGAATTAGAGACCCAGTACTTC

clone_size: many
v_call: TRBV20-1
d_call: -
j_call: TRBJ1-1
cdr3_aa: CSAGTGLNTEAFF
cdr3_nt: TGCAGTGCTGGAACAGGTCTGAACACTGAAGCTTTCTTT

clone_size: many
v_call: TRBV7-3
d_call: -
j_call: TRBJ1-3
cdr3_aa: CASSLFLGNTIYF
cdr3_nt: TGTGCCAGCAGCTTATTTTTGGGAAACACCATATATTTT

clone_size: -
v_call: TRBV6-1
d_call: TRBD1
j_call: TRBJ1-5
cdr3_aa: CASSPLQGGNQPQHF
cdr3_nt: TGTGCCAGCAGCCCCCTTCAGGGGGGCAATCAGCCCCAGCATTTT

clone_size: few
v_call: TRBV20-1
d_call: TRBD2
j_call: TRBJ2-7
cdr3_aa: CSASRREAGEQYF
cdr3_nt: TGCAGTGCTAGTCGGCGGGAGGCCGGCGAGCAGTACTTC